Listed here are 32 T cell receptor beta chains from one sample, sequenced in a study of shared clonotypes between healthy human individuals. TCRdb's table, derived via immunoSEQ multiplex PCR, lists solely in-frame clones and lacks some. The sample consists of 110,000 or so clones, around 73% of them appearing once. Sequencing was carried out using memory CD8+ T cells sorted from blood. Subset meaning: CD45RO+ cells pooled with CCR7-negative TemRA cells. The receptors come from a woman aged 25 to 39 in good health.

The chain carries TRBV6-4 and TRBJ2-3; unclear D gene. V was clipped by 0 bases and J by 4 bases, with 8 bases between them. CDR1 and CDR2 (germline): MRHNA, SNTAGT. The CDR3 has 14 amino acids. Here the CDR3 reads CASSDSMGSDTQYF. The CDR3 DNA is TGTGCCAGCAGTGACTCCATGGGCTCAGATACGCAGTATTTT.

The V gene is TRBV2, the J gene TRBJ2-7, with D unclear. There are 13 residues in the CDR3. CDR1 and CDR2 from the germline V gene are SNHLY and FYNNEI. Trimming cost V 6 bases and J 5 bases, with 14 bases left between them. The CDR3 sequence is CASSPMNNDEQYF. Here the CDR3 DNA reads TGTGCCAGCAGCCCGATGAATAATGACGAGCAGTACTTC.

The V and J genes are TRBV6-1 and TRBJ2-2, with D uncertain. The CDR3 contains 14 residues. The germline CDR1 and CDR2 sequences are MNHNS and SASEGT. Trimming took 1 base from V and 6 from J, leaving 9 bases between them. CDR3 in amino acids: CASSEVWEPGELFF. The CDR3 DNA is TGTGCCAGCAGTGAAGTGTGGGAACCCGGGGAGCTGTTTTTT.

The chain uses TRBV5-1 and TRBJ1-2; TRBD1 is a possible D gene (5 bases). Germline CDR1 reads SGHRS; CDR2 reads YFSETQ. Trimming removed 3 bases from V and 4 bases from J, with 10 bases in between. The CDR3 consists of 13 residues. Here the CDR3 reads CASSWGRVYGYTF. The CDR3 DNA reads as TGCGCCAGCAGCTGGGGACGTGTCTATGGCTACACCTTC.

Only a few counts were recorded for this clone. The gene calls are TRBV6-5 and TRBJ2-2; D call uncertain. Trimming stripped 3 bases from V and 3 bases from J, with 14 bases between. CDR1 and CDR2 (germline): MNHEY, SVGAGI. The CDR3 is 16 amino acids. The CDR3 coding sequence is TGTGCCAGCAGTTATGGTATAAGGGTTGACACCGGGGAGCTGTTTTTT. Translated: CASSYGIRVDTGELFF.

V and J are TRBV2 and TRBJ2-2; possibly TRBD1 or TRBD2 for D (5 bases each). V lost 3 bases and J lost 4, with 15 bases in between. Germline CDR1 SNHLY, CDR2 FYNNEI. The CDR3 is 16 amino acids. The CDR3, as DNA: TGTGCCAGCAGTGAGGGGCAGGAGGACCCCACCGGGGAGCTGTTTTTT. Its protein is CASSEGQEDPTGELFF.

The genes are TRBV29-1 and TRBJ2-1; TRBD2 is a possible D gene (6 bases). Deletions cut 6 bases from V and 4 bases from J, with 16 bases between. The CDR3 runs to 14 residues. The germline V gene encodes CDR1 SQVTM and CDR2 ANQGSEA. The CDR3 reads CSVDTGTGYNEQFF. As DNA, the CDR3 is TGCAGCGTGGACACCGGGACTGGTTACAATGAGCAGTTCTTC.

This clone was found many times. Here the CDR3 reads CASSSRGLNVNTEAFF. The DNA for the CDR3 is TGTGCCAGCAGCTCGAGGGGCCTGAACGTGAACACTGAAGCTTTCTTT. V is TRBV28 and J is TRBJ1-1, with D maybe TRBD1 (5 bases). V was cut by 6 bases and J by 0 bases, with 17 bases left in between. Germline-derived CDR1 and CDR2 are MDHEN and SYDVKM. The CDR3 has 16 amino acids.

The CDR3 here is CASSRRGAATEAFF. Written as DNA, the CDR3 is TGTGCCAGCAGTCGACGGGGGGCGGCGACTGAAGCTTTCTTT. The chain recombines TRBV28 with TRBJ1-1; maybe TRBD1 (6 bases). From germline, CDR1 is MDHEN and CDR2 SYDVKM. This CDR3 has 14 residues. With 5 bases removed from V and 5 bases from J, the gap between germline ends came to 15 bases.

The chain employs TRBV14 and TRBJ2-5; D gene ambiguous. The end of the DNA is better explained by TRBJ2-7, so the J call may be wrong. The germline gives CDR1 SGHDN, CDR2 FVKESK. The CDR3 totals 16 residues. For the CDR3, the DNA is TGTGCCAGCAGCCCGCGCTACCCCCCTACTAAACGCGAGCAGTACTTC. This codes for CASSPRYPPTKREQYF.

The chain employs TRBV6-5 and TRBJ2-5, with 10 bases lining up with TRBD1. J was trimmed by 5 bases and V by 0 bases; bases with no gene match: 6. CDR3 length equals 16 residues. Germline CDR1 is MNHEY and CDR2 is SVGAGI. The CDR3 DNA is TGTGCCAGCAGTTACTCCTGGACAGGGGGGCACGAGACCCAGTACTTC. Protein sequence: CASSYSWTGGHETQYF.

The gene calls are TRBV7-8 and TRBJ2-4; 7 positions match TRBD2. V gave up 2 bases and J gave up 6 bases; unmatched junction bases: 7. The germline V gene has CDR1 SGHVS and CDR2 FQNEAQ. The CDR3 has 15 residues. CDR3 sequence: CASSLSGGAGNIQYF. DNA of the CDR3: TGTGCCAGCAGCTTATCGGGGGGAGCGGGAAACATTCAGTACTTC. The whole variable domain, remainder taken from reference TRBV7-8 and TRBJ2-4, is GAGVSQSPRYKVAKRGQDVALRCDPISGHVSLFWYQQALGQGPEFLTYFQNEAQLDKSGLPSDRFFAERPEGSVSTLKIQRTQQEDSAVYLCASSLSGGAGNIQYFGAGTRLSVL.

This clone was seen a single time. The V gene is TRBV29-1, the J gene TRBJ2-7; 7 bases line up with TRBD1. Trimming cost V 4 bases and J 4 bases; bases outside gene matches: 7. Germline CDR1 and CDR2: SQVTM and ANQGSEA. The CDR3 sequence is 13 residues long. In DNA, the CDR3 is TGCAGCGTTGCTGGACAGGACGGGTACGAGCAGTACTTC. Protein product: CSVAGQDGYEQYF.

The V gene is TRBV4-1, the J gene TRBJ2-7; 10 bases align to TRBD2. The length of the CDR3 is 16 residues. V trimming: 1 base; J trimming: 3 bases; junction bases outside the gene matches: 6. CDR1 MGHRA and CDR2 YSYEKL come from the germline V gene. The CDR3 loop is CASSQVIASGSYEQYF. The CDR3 nucleotides read TGCGCCAGCAGCCAAGTCATCGCTAGCGGGAGCTACGAGCAGTACTTC.

This chain connects TRBV25-1 to TRBJ2-5; TRBD1 might be the D (5 bases). The germline V and J ends were trimmed by 6 bases and 3 bases, with 11 bases remaining between them. The germline V gene has CDR1 MGHDK and CDR2 SYGVNS. CDR3 length: 13 residues. The CDR3 loop is CASSGQSKETQYF. For the CDR3, the DNA is TGTGCCAGCAGCGGACAAAGTAAAGAGACCCAGTACTTC.

The sample holds many counts of this clone. The rearrangement joins TRBV6-4 to TRBJ2-3; D is unclear. The V gene lost 0 bases and the J gene lost 5 bases, with 6 bases spanning the gap. CDR1 is MRHNA, CDR2 SNTAGT, per germline. This CDR3 has 13 residues. CDR3 sequence: CASSDSEKDTQYF. Written as DNA, the CDR3 is TGTGCCAGCAGTGACTCGGAGAAAGATACGCAGTATTTT.

V and J are TRBV21-1 and TRBJ1-4. TRBV21-1 is assigned pseudogene status. The CDR3 covers 17 residues. This CDR3 is CASSTQQGLATNEKLFF. CDR3 DNA sequence: TGTGCCAGCAGCACGCAACAGGGACTTGCAACTAATGAAAAACTGTTTTTT.

The CDR3 bases are TGTGCCAGCACGCCCGTGGACGGGAGCTCCTACGAGCAGTACTTC. Its translation: CASTPVDGSSYEQYF. The J gene is TRBJ2-7, the V gene TRBV6-5; D might be TRBD2 (6 bases). CDR3 length equals 15 residues. CDR1 is MNHEY and CDR2 is SVGAGI in the germline V gene. V was shortened by 7 bases and J by 0 bases, with 16 bases between the two germline ends.

The gene calls are TRBV28 and TRBJ2-5, with TRBD2 identical over 13 bases. CDR3 size: 16 residues. The germline CDR1 and CDR2 sequences are MDHEN and SYDVKM. The V gene end was trimmed by 6 bases and the J gene end by 5 bases; junction bases not matched to a gene: 9. In DNA form, the CDR3 reads TGTGCCAGCAGCTCCGGGACTAGCGGGAATTCGGAGACCCAGTACTTC. Protein: CASSSGTSGNSETQYF.

This clone was counted once. The CDR3 nucleotides are TGCGCCAGCAGCCCCGGACAGGCCTACTACGAGCAGTACTTC. Amino acid sequence: CASSPGQAYYEQYF. This sequence joins TRBV5-1 and TRBJ2-7; TRBD1 aligns across 7 bases. CDR3 length equals 14 residues. J gave up 3 bases and V 4 bases, and 7 bases lay outside the gene matches. CDR1 SGHRS and CDR2 YFSETQ come from the germline V gene.

The CDR3 reads CASSSGPGVGYTF. CDR3 nucleotide sequence: TGTGCCAGCAGTTCCGGACCCGGCGTTGGCTACACCTTC. V is TRBV27 and J is TRBJ1-2; the D is unclear. This CDR3 is built from 13 residues. Trimming stripped 4 bases from V and 7 bases from J, with 13 bases between. Germline CDR1 is MNHEY and CDR2 is SMNVEV (reference sequence).

This sequence joins TRBV28 and TRBJ2-2; the D gene is possibly TRBD2 (5 bases). The germline V gene has CDR1 MDHEN and CDR2 SYDVKM. The CDR3 has 16 residues. Trimming removed 3 bases at V and 6 bases at J, with 17 bases between. The CDR3 coding sequence is TGTGCCAGCAGTTTCCCCGGACCGGGAAGCGCCGGGGAGCTGTTTTTT. Amino acids: CASSFPGPGSAGELFF.

This clone showed up many times. The genes are TRBV30 and TRBJ1-6; no definite D call. The CDR3 loop spans 13 amino acids. V shed 2 bases and J shed 5 bases, with 7 bases lying between them. From germline, CDR1 is GTSNPN and CDR2 SVGIG (reference sequence). This chain's CDR3 is CAWSIGDNSPLHF. CDR3 in DNA: TGTGCCTGGAGTATAGGAGATAATTCACCCCTCCACTTT.

The chain employs TRBV27 and TRBJ2-3; tentatively, D is TRBD1 or TRBD2 (5 bases each). CDR3 size: 11 residues. V dropped 3 bases and J dropped 12 bases, with 10 bases sitting between them. Germline V CDR1 and CDR2: MNHEY, SMNVEV (reference sequence). The CDR3 bases are TGTGCCAGCAGTTTTGGGACCGACCAGTATTTT. Protein: CASSFGTDQYF.

V and J are TRBV5-1 and TRBJ1-4; D unresolved. V dropped 2 bases and J dropped 5 bases, with 10 bases sitting between them. Germline V gives CDR1 SGHRS, CDR2 YFSETQ. The CDR3 is made up of 14 amino acids. The CDR3 DNA reads TGCGCCAGCAGCTTCACAAGGGTAAATGAAAAACTGTTTTTT. Residues: CASSFTRVNEKLFF.

This clone was detected once. The junction differs from germline at one of its ends, possibly a read error. J is TRBJ2-7 and V is TRBV10-3; TRBD1 matches at 8 bases. Per germline, CDR1 ENHRY and CDR2 SYGVKD. The CDR3 is made up of 13 amino acids. The CDR3 DNA reads TGTGCCAGCAGTGGGCAGGGGGCGACCGAGCAGTACTTC. This gives the protein CASSGQGATEQYF.

The chain is built from TRBV7-9 and TRBJ2-7, with 9 bases identical to TRBD1. With V trimmed by 5 bases and J by 5 bases, 1 base remained unmatched. This CDR3 contains 12 residues. CDR1 is SEHNR and CDR2 is FQNEAQ in the germline V gene (reference sequence). The CDR3, as DNA: TGTGCCAGCAGCCGGACAGGGGACGAGCAGTACTTC. Translating it yields CASSRTGDEQYF.

This chain uses TRBV27 with TRBJ2-7; the match to TRBD2 covers 9 bases. V was pared by 3 bases and J by 3 bases, with 6 bases of the junction left unmatched. The germline V gene encodes CDR1 MNHEY and CDR2 SMNVEV (reference sequence). The CDR3 is 15 amino acids. The CDR3 DNA sequence: TGTGCCAGCAGTTTTATGGCTAGCGGGGTCTACGAGCAGTACTTC. It specifies CASSFMASGVYEQYF.

This chain joins TRBV27 and TRBJ2-3; D unresolved. The CDR3 spans 13 residues. The V gene's germline CDR1 is MNHEY and CDR2 SMNVEV (reference sequence). V dropped 4 bases and J dropped 4 bases, with 9 bases sitting between them. Written as DNA, the CDR3 is TGTGCCAGCAGTTATGGGCAGGCAGATACGCAGTATTTT. Amino acid sequence: CASSYGQADTQYF.

The chain carries TRBV29-1 and TRBJ1-1; D not resolved. From germline, CDR1 is SQVTM and CDR2 ANQGSEA. Trimming pared 5 bases from V and 3 bases from J, leaving 10 bases between. The CDR3 runs to 12 residues. Written as DNA, the CDR3 is TGCAGCGTTCCTTTAAGCCACACTGAAGCTTTCTTT. Protein sequence: CSVPLSHTEAFF.

The chain uses TRBV7-5 and TRBJ2-3; no DNA check was done on the table's D call, TRBD2. TRBV7-5 is a pseudogene locus. The length of the CDR3 is 14 residues. The CDR3 nucleotides read TGTGCCAGCAACCAACTAGACCCCTCCGACGCGCAGTATTTT. Translated: CASNQLDPSDAQYF.

This clone was recorded once. This chain uses TRBV11-3 with TRBJ2-1; perhaps TRBD1 as D (6 bases). Germline V gene lookup returns CDR1 SGHNT and CDR2 YENEEA. V lost 6 bases, J lost 6 bases, and 12 bases lay in between. This CDR3 region has 13 residues. The CDR3 coding sequence is TGTGCCAGCAGGTCAGGGGAGAGCAATGAGCAGTTCTTC. Amino acid sequence: CASRSGESNEQFF.